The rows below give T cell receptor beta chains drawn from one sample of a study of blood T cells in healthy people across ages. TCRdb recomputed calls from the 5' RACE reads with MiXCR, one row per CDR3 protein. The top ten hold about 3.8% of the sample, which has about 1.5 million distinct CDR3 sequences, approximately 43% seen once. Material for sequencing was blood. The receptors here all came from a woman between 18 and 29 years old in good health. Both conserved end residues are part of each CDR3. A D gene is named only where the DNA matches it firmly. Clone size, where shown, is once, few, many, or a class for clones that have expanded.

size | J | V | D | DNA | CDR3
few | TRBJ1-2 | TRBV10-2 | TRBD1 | TGCGCCAGCGGCCCTACGGGACAGGGACCTGGGGGCTACACCTTC | CASGPTGQGPGGYTF
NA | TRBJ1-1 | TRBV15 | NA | TGTGCCACCAGCAGGGACATCGTGAACACTGAAGCTTTCTTT | CATSRDIVNTEAFF
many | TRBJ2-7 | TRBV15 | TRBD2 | TGTGCCACCAGCGTGGGACTAGACTACGAGCAGTACTTC | CATSVGLDYEQYF
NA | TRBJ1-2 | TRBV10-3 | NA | TGTACCACCCAGGGAGGAGGGTATGGCTACACCTTC | CTTQGGGYGYTF
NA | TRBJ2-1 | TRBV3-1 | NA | TGTGCCAGCAGCCAAGAGTGGGCAGCCTACAATGAGCAGTTCTTC | CASSQEWAAYNEQFF
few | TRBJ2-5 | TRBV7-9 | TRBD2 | TGTGCCAGCAGCTTAACGTTACGGACTAGCGGGTCCCAAGAGACCCAGTACTTC | CASSLTLRTSGSQETQYF
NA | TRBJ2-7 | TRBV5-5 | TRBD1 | TGTGCCAGCAGCTTGGGGCCAATGACAGGGGCCATGAATGAGCAGTACTTC | CASSLGPMTGAMNEQYF
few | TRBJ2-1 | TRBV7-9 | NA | TGTGCCAGCAGCTTATCCATCTACAATGAGCAGTTCTTC | CASSLSIYNEQFF
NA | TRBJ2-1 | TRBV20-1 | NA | TGCAGTGCTAGAGAGCCCCAAGCGGAAACGCAGTTCTTC | CSAREPQAETQFF
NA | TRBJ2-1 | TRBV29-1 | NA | TGCAGCGTTGCGGCGAGGATCAACAATGAGCAGTTCTTC | CSVAARINNEQFF
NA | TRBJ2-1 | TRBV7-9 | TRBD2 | TGTGCCAGCAGCTTAGTAGCGGGGGCATCCTACAATGAGCAGTTCTTC | CASSLVAGASYNEQFF
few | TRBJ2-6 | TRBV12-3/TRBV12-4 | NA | TGTGCCAGCAGTTTGAGGGAACCTGGGGCCAACGTCCTGACTTTC | CASSLREPGANVLTF
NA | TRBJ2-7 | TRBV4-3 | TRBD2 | TGCGCCAGCAGCCATAGTACTAGCGCAACCTACAATGAGCAGTACTTC | CASSHSTSATYNEQYF
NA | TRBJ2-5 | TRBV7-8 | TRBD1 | TGTGCTAGCAGCTTAGAGGCGACAGGGGACCAAGAGACCCAGTACTTC | CASSLEATGDQETQYF
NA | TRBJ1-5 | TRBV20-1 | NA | TGCAGTGCTAGAGCAGGGGAGAGTAGGAATCAGCCCCAGCATTTT | CSARAGESRNQPQHF
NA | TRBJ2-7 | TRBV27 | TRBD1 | TGTGCCAGCGCGACAGGGGGCAGAACCTACGAGCAGTACTTC | CASATGGRTYEQYF
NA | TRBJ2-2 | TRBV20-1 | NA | TGCAGTGGCTTGAGGGCACCCCTCGATTCGGAGCTGTTTTTT | CSGLRAPLDSELFF
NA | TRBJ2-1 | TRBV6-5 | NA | TGTGCCAGCAGCTTAGGGGGGGCCAACAATGAGCAGTTCTTC | CASSLGGANNEQFF
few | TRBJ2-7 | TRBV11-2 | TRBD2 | TGTGCCAGCAGCTTACAGGGAGGGTCTTCCTACGAGCAGTACTTC | CASSLQGGSSYEQYF
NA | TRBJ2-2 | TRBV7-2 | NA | TGTGCCAGCAGCTTAGCGGGCTTCCTGAACACCGGGGAGCTGTTTTTT | CASSLAGFLNTGELFF
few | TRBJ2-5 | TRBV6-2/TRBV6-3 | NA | TGTGCCAGCAGCATCATAAGTGGTAGGACCCAGTACTTC | CASSIISGRTQYF
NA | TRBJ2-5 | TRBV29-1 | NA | TGCAGCGTTGGAATAGGGAGAGAGACCCAGTACTTC | CSVGIGRETQYF
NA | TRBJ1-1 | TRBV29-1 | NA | TGCAGCGTTGAAGCCCTGGGCCTTCTAACCCGGGGGACTGAAGCTTTCTTT | CSVEALGLLTRGTEAFF
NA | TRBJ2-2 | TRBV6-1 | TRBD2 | TGTGCCAGCAGTGAATTGTCGGCTAGCGGGAGACCCGGGGAGCTGTTTTTT | CASSELSASGRPGELFF
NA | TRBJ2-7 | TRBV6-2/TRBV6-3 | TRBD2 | TGTGCCAGCAGAGGGACTAGCGCGCTCCGGAAGACCCGGTACTTC | CASRGTSALRKTRYF
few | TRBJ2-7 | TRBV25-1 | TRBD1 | TGTGCCAGCAGTGAATCCCTAATTCCCCGAACGGGACAGGGGTCCGCCTACGAGCAGTACTTC | CASSESLIPRTGQGSAYEQYF
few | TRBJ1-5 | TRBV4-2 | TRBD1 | TGTGCCAGCAGCCAAGCAGAGGGAGGGGGCGGCAATCAGCCCCAGCATTTT | CASSQAEGGGGNQPQHF
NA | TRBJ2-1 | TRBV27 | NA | TGTGCCAGCAGTTTTACAGCGGGGGGGACAGGGGATGAGCAGTTCTTC | CASSFTAGGTGDEQFF
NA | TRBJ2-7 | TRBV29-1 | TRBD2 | TGCAGCGTTGTGGTTAGCGGGAGGGCCGAGGTAACCCACGAGCAGTACTTC | CSVVVSGRAEVTHEQYF
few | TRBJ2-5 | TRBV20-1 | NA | TGCAGTGCTAGATATGGGAAAGAGACCCAGTACTTC | CSARYGKETQYF
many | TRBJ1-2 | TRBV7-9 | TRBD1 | TGTGCCAGCAGCTTAAAAGACAGGGGAAATTATGGCTACACCTTC | CASSLKDRGNYGYTF
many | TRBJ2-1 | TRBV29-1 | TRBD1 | TGCAGCGTTGGACAGGGGTACAATGAGCAGTTCTTC | CSVGQGYNEQFF
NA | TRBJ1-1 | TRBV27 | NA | TGTGCCAGCAGCGCAGGACGGCGGGGCACTGAAGCTTTCTTT | CASSAGRRGTEAFF
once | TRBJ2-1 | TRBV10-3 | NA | TGTGCCACGGCCGGGGGCGCAGGAAATGAGCAGTTCTTC | CATAGGAGNEQFF
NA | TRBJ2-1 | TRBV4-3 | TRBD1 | TGCGCCAGCAGTCAGACAGGGGCCCCCTACAATGAGCAGTTCTTC | CASSQTGAPYNEQFF
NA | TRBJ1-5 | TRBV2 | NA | TGTGCCAGCAGTGAAGACCGGGGGCGTCAACAGCCCCAGCATTTT | CASSEDRGRQQPQHF
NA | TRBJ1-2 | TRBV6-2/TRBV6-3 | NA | TGTGCCAGCCGAGCGGTCTTCTATGGCTACACCTTC | CASRAVFYGYTF
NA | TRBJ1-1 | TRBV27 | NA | TGTGCCAGCAGGTTATCAAGGGGGGAAGCTTTCTTT | CASRLSRGEAFF
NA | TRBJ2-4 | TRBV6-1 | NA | TGTGCCAGCAGTGAAACCAGGGATAACATTCAGTACTTC | CASSETRDNIQYF
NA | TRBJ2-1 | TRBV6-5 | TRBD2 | TGTGCCAGCATTCGACTAGCGGACAATGAGCAGTTCTTC | CASIRLADNEQFF
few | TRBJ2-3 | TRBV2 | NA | TGTGCCAGCAGTGAATGGCTTAATACGCAGTATTTT | CASSEWLNTQYF
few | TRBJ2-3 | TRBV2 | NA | TGTGCCAGCAGCATTCCCCGGGGTGGAACCACAGATACGCAGTATTTT | CASSIPRGGTTDTQYF
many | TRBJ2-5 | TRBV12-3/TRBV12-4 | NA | TGTGCCAGCAGTTCAGGGGCGGAGACCCAGTACTTC | CASSSGAETQYF
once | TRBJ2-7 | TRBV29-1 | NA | TGCAGCGTTGATACAAGCTCCTACAATGAGCAGTACTTC | CSVDTSSYNEQYF
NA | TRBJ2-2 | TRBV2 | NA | TGTGCCAGCAGTGTTGGATGGTCCGGGGAGCTGTTTTTT | CASSVGWSGELFF
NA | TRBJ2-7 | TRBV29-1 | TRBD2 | TGCAGCGTTGGTACTAGCGGGAGTTCCGAGCAGTACTTC | CSVGTSGSSEQYF
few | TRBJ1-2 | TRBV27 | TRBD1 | TGTGCCAGCAGTTTGACAGGGGGCGTCGTTGGCTACACCTTC | CASSLTGGVVGYTF
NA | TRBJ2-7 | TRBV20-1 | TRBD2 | TGCAGTGCTAGAGCCCCGGCGGGAGCTTACAATGAGCAGTACTTC | CSARAPAGAYNEQYF
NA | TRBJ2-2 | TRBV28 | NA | TGTGCCAGCAGTACCGCCGGGGGGCGCGCCGGGGAGCTGTTTTTT | CASSTAGGRAGELFF
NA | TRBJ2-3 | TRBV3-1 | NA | TGTGCCAGCAGCCAAGAGCCGGACGGCACAGATACGCAGTATTTT | CASSQEPDGTDTQYF
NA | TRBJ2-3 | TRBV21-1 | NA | TGTGCCACCACTCCCACGGGGCTAGCGGGGTTTACAGATACGCAGTATTTT | CATTPTGLAGFTDTQYF